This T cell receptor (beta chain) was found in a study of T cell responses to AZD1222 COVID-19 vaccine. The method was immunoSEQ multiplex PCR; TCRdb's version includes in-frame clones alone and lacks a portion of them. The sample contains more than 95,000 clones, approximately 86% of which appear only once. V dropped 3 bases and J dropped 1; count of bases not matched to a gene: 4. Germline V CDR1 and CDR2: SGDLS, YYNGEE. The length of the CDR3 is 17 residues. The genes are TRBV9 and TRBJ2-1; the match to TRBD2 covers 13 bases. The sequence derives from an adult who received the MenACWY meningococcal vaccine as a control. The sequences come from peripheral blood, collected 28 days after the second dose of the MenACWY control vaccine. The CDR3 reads CASSEGLAGKSYNEQFF. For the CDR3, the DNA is TGTGCCAGCAGCGAGGGACTAGCGGGGAAATCCTACAATGAGCAGTTCTTC.